This T cell receptor (beta chain) was sequenced during a study of CD8+ T cells in alopecia areata. As for the study in general: Treated patients received oral tofacitinib, 5 to 10 mg twice daily.

At least ten counts were recorded for this clone. Antigen unknown. Study findings and constraints: With patients, TCR sharing proved less clear than in mice, a difference possibly related to HLA. Tofacitinib yielded significantly lower scalp clonality and fewer expanded CD8+ clones among the top 100. For baseline CD8+ expansion, any link to response stays uncertain with one nonresponder.

The CDR3 has 16 amino acids. The ends were cut back, 4 bases at V and 5 bases at J, with 21 bases in the middle. Germline V gives CDR1 SGHRS, CDR2 YFSETQ. Treatment noted: oral pan-JAK inhibitor, 5-10 mg twice daily. cDNA prepared by RNA extraction and subsequent reverse transcription served as the template for sequencing. This table comes from immunoSEQ multiplex PCR, and its TCRdb copy is limited to in-frame clones, with some not included. The sample carries about 220,000 clones, around three fifths recorded once. The sequenced sample was CD4+ T cells sorted from blood, obtained at week 4, from a patient treated with tofacitinib. This chain connects TRBV5-1 to TRBJ1-1, with a tentative D call TRBD1 (6 bases). The sequence was obtained from a human donor with alopecia areata. The CDR3 spells CASSPGHQRPLTEAFF. In nucleotides, the CDR3 is TGCGCCAGCAGCCCGGGACATCAGAGGCCTCTAACTGAAGCTTTCTTT.